A selection of T cell receptor beta chains follows, all from one sample in a study of shared clonotypes between healthy human individuals. Here immunoSEQ multiplex PCR was the method, and the copy in TCRdb shows in-frame clones only, minus some. The sample lists about 580,000 clones, nearly 98% occurring once. Specimen: naive CD8+ T cells sorted from blood. The receptors were gathered from a man aged 30-40 years in good health. The CDR3 runs from the conserved cysteine through the conserved F or W. Each record gives: CDR3 protein, V gene, CDR3 length, J gene.

CDR3: CASSYSAPNEQFF
V: TRBV27
length: 13
J: TRBJ2-1

CDR3: CSVTYNEQFF
V: TRBV29-1
length: 10
J: TRBJ2-1

CDR3: CASSAMNTEAFF
V: TRBV9
length: 12
J: TRBJ1-1

CDR3: CASSSSYGYTF
V: TRBV7-9
length: 11
J: TRBJ1-2

CDR3: CASSGGASGYNEQFF
V: TRBV2
length: 15
J: TRBJ2-1

CDR3: CASSLGRAAEQYF
V: TRBV27
length: 13
J: TRBJ2-7

CDR3: CASSLGSTGELFF
V: TRBV28
length: 13
J: TRBJ2-2

CDR3: CASSWAGGTYEQYF
V: TRBV5-4
length: 14
J: TRBJ2-7

CDR3: CASSPDIELAETGELFF
V: TRBV7-8
length: 17
J: TRBJ2-2

CDR3: CSTLGLTDTQYF
V: TRBV29-1
length: 12
J: TRBJ2-3

CDR3: CAWSVGAGYLYEQYF
V: TRBV30
length: 15
J: TRBJ2-7

CDR3: CASSYVTGELFF
V: TRBV7-8
length: 12
J: TRBJ2-2

CDR3: CSVAPMGSYEQYF
V: TRBV29-1
length: 13
J: TRBJ2-7

CDR3: CASSVGTTYNEQFF
V: TRBV9
length: 14
J: TRBJ2-1

CDR3: CASSLTGFYGYTF
V: TRBV27
length: 13
J: TRBJ1-2

CDR3: CASSTGTSGRASYNEQFF
V: TRBV6-4
length: 18
J: TRBJ2-1

CDR3: CATSRVPGLSNQPQHF
V: TRBV15
length: 16
J: TRBJ1-5

CDR3: CASSDGVEREKLFF
V: TRBV6-1
length: 14
J: TRBJ1-4

CDR3: CASSLMGWNQPQHF
V: TRBV27
length: 14
J: TRBJ1-5

CDR3: CASSLGAGEHYEQYF
V: TRBV7-9
length: 15
J: TRBJ2-7

CDR3: CASSLISGSTDTQYF
V: TRBV11-2
length: 15
J: TRBJ2-3

CDR3: CASSGGGGELFF
V: TRBV19
length: 12
J: TRBJ2-2

CDR3: CASSPTDRANTEAFF
V: TRBV7-9
length: 15
J: TRBJ1-1

CDR3: CASSSHPGETQYF
V: TRBV11-2
length: 13
J: TRBJ2-5

CDR3: CASSDVQAGAEDTQYF
V: TRBV9
length: 16
J: TRBJ2-3

CDR3: CASSIWTGVEQYF
V: TRBV5-4
length: 13
J: TRBJ2-7

CDR3: CASSFRGLGVYQPQHF
V: TRBV28
length: 16
J: TRBJ1-5

CDR3: CARGLEEQFF
V: TRBV7-9
length: 10
J: TRBJ2-1

CDR3: CSVRPPTHNEQFF
V: TRBV29-1
length: 13
J: TRBJ2-1

CDR3: CASSPTETGTSYEQYF
V: TRBV7-9
length: 16
J: TRBJ2-7

CDR3: CASSLGGSSYEQYF
V: TRBV5-1
length: 14
J: TRBJ2-7

CDR3: CASSSEGRAGELFF
V: TRBV5-1
length: 14
J: TRBJ2-2

CDR3: CASSPRTSRNEQYF
V: TRBV9
length: 14
J: TRBJ2-7

CDR3: CASSEQTSNNEQFF
V: TRBV10-2
length: 14
J: TRBJ2-1

CDR3: CASSFWEGGEQYF
V: TRBV27
length: 13
J: TRBJ2-7

CDR3: CASSPIGGHEQFF
V: TRBV4-3
length: 13
J: TRBJ2-1

CDR3: CASSLGPLSTDTQYF
V: TRBV11-2
length: 15
J: TRBJ2-3

CDR3: CASSETPQPTEAF
V: TRBV2
length: 13
J: TRBJ2-7

CDR3: CASSLGESSYNEQFF
V: TRBV28
length: 15
J: TRBJ2-1

CDR3: CASSAQPMTGNYGYTF
V: TRBV19
length: 16
J: TRBJ1-2

CDR3: CASSQFSGSSYEQYF
V: TRBV4-2
length: 15
J: TRBJ2-7

CDR3: CASSERGGNEQYF
V: TRBV2
length: 13
J: TRBJ2-7

CDR3: CASRPSGEEYEQFF
V: TRBV5-1
length: 14
J: TRBJ2-1

CDR3: CASHRRDQTGANVLTF
V: TRBV7-9
length: 16
J: TRBJ2-6

CDR3: CASSAGQLSYNEQFF
V: TRBV2
length: 15
J: TRBJ2-1

CDR3: CASSTPRGDRFYEQYF
V: TRBV7-9
length: 16
J: TRBJ2-7

CDR3: CASSPGGALETQYF
V: TRBV5-4
length: 14
J: TRBJ2-5

CDR3: CASSDGTSRSGYF
V: TRBV5-5
length: 13
J: TRBJ2-7

CDR3: CASSPDDGGYTF
V: TRBV4-1
length: 12
J: TRBJ1-2

CDR3: CASSLGQGGQPQHF
V: TRBV27
length: 14
J: TRBJ1-5

CDR3: CASSETPSNYGYTF
V: TRBV28
length: 14
J: TRBJ1-2

CDR3: CASSDRGVAEPWAQYF
V: TRBV7-9
length: 16
J: TRBJ2-5

CDR3: CASSLRGPGELFF
V: TRBV7-3
length: 13
J: TRBJ2-2

CDR3: CASSFNGGRAYEQYF
V: TRBV5-1
length: 15
J: TRBJ2-7

CDR3: CASPGSGRANEQYF
V: TRBV30
length: 14
J: TRBJ2-7

CDR3: CASSSQVQGGELFF
V: TRBV7-9
length: 14
J: TRBJ2-2

CDR3: CASSEEYPLGDYGYTF
V: TRBV2
length: 16
J: TRBJ1-2